Listed here are 18 T cell receptor beta chains from one sample, sequenced in a study of early T cells in non-severe SARS-CoV-2 infection. TCRdb used MiXCR to reprocess the 5' RACE reads, holding one entry per CDR3 protein. This sample carries about 38,000 distinct CDR3 sequences, under 7% of them seen once, and the ten largest clones take approximately 24%. This material consisted of whole blood, taken at baseline. The receptors come from an adult who was a healthcare worker with PCR-confirmed SARS-CoV-2 infection or an uninfected control (not recorded which).

This clonotype was seen repeatedly, ten times or more. This chain links TRBV27 with TRBJ2-7, with D unresolved. Germline V gene sequence: CDR1 MNHEY, CDR2 SMNVEV (reference sequence). V was pared by 4 bases and J by 6 bases, with 7 bases between. The CDR3 loop spans 11 amino acids. CDR3 DNA: TGTGCCAGCAGTTCCGGGTCCGAGCAGTACTTC. Amino acid sequence: CASSSGSEQYF.

At least ten counts were recorded for this clonotype. The chain uses TRBV7-3 and TRBJ2-1, with 11 bases identical to TRBD2. V lost 2 bases and J lost 2; bases outside the gene matches: 5. Germline V gene data show CDR1 as SGHTA and CDR2 as FQGTGA. The CDR3 extends over 17 amino acids. CDR3 coding DNA: TGTGCCAGCAGCTTATCCATAGCGGGAGGGCCCTACAATGAGCAGTTCTTC. Amino acid sequence: CASSLSIAGGPYNEQFF.

The V gene is TRBV28, the J gene TRBJ1-2, with TRBD1 as a possible D gene (5 bases). CDR3 size: 13 residues. The germline V gene encodes CDR1 MDHEN and CDR2 SYDVKM. V was cut by 4 bases and J by 8 bases, with 14 bases left in between. This CDR3 reads CASSSSGSKGYTF. In DNA form, the CDR3 reads TGTGCCAGCAGTTCATCAGGGTCTAAAGGCTACACCTTC.

This chain joins TRBV7-2 and TRBJ2-1; weak D call: TRBD2 (6 bases). This CDR3 contains 16 residues. Germline V gene data show CDR1 as SGHTA and CDR2 as FQGNSA. Between the trimmed V and J ends, which lost 2 bases and 8 bases, there was a span of 19 bases. The CDR3: CASSLTGIGRYHEQFF. Written as DNA, the CDR3 is TGTGCCAGCAGCTTAACCGGGATAGGGAGGTACCATGAGCAGTTCTTC.

Many counts were recorded for this clonotype. The chain carries TRBV19 and TRBJ1-5; a possible D gene is TRBD1 (6 bases). This CDR3 is 15 amino acids long. Germline CDR1 reads LNHDA; CDR2 reads SQIVND (reference sequence). Trimming removed 5 bases at V and 1 base at J, with 12 bases between. The CDR3 nucleotides are TGTGCCAGTAGTGATGCGGGGGCGAGCAATCAGCCCCAGCATTTT. It encodes CASSDAGASNQPQHF.

This clonotype was counted at least ten times. The chain employs TRBV18 and TRBJ1-2; D call uncertain. Germline CDR1 reads KGHSH; CDR2 reads LQKENI. This CDR3 comprises 16 residues. V lost 3 bases, J lost 1 base, and 15 bases lay in between. The CDR3 is CASSPWAARDNYGYTF. The CDR3 DNA follows: TGTGCCAGCTCACCGTGGGCCGCCCGCGATAACTATGGCTACACCTTC. The variable domain in full, completed from reference TRBV18 and TRBJ1-2, reads NAGVMQNPRHLVRRRGQEARLRCSPMKGHSHVYWYRQLPEEGLKFMVYLQKENIIDESGMPKERFSAEFPKEGPSILRIQQVVRGDSAAYFCASSPWAARDNYGYTFGSGTRLTVV.

This clonotype came up many times. V is TRBV20-1 and J is TRBJ1-5; D is uncertain. V was cut by 3 bases and J by 7 bases, with 13 bases left in between. CDR1 is DFQATT and CDR2 is SNEGSKA in the germline V gene (reference sequence). This CDR3 comprises 13 residues. The CDR3 sequence: CSASLGRGQPQHF. The CDR3 DNA follows: TGCAGTGCTAGTTTGGGAAGAGGGCAGCCCCAGCATTTT.

This clonotype has just a few counts. V is TRBV4-2 and J is TRBJ2-3; TRBD2 matches at 9 bases. V lost 1 base and J lost 1; bases outside the gene matches: 6. This CDR3 spans 17 amino acids. Germline assignment: CDR1 LGHNA and CDR2 YNFKEQ. The CDR3 loop reads CASSQARLAEGTDTQYF. The CDR3 coding sequence is TGTGCCAGCAGCCAAGCTCGACTAGCGGAAGGCACAGATACGCAGTATTTT.

This clonotype has at least ten counts. V is TRBV6-5 and J is TRBJ2-7; 9 bases are a match to TRBD1. Germline trimming cut 7 bases from V and 1 base from J; bases unmatched to any gene: 5. CDR3 length: 14 residues. CDR1 and CDR2 from the germline V gene are MNHEY and SVGAGI. The CDR3 region has the DNA TGTGCCAGCATGCCGGGACAGGGTTCCTACGAGCAGTACTTC. This gives the protein CASMPGQGSYEQYF.

This clonotype was picked up many times. V is TRBV11-2 and J is TRBJ1-5, with D possibly being TRBD1 (6 bases). Trimming stripped 5 bases from V and 3 bases from J, with 11 bases between. The CDR3 is 14 amino acids. From germline, CDR1 is SGHAT and CDR2 FQNNGV. CDR3 nucleotide sequence: TGTGCCAGCAGCCCGACAGGAAACAATCAGCCCCAGCATTTT. It codes for CASSPTGNNQPQHF.

The J gene is TRBJ2-7, the V gene TRBV25-1; 10 positions match TRBD2. This CDR3 contains 14 residues. Germline loops: CDR1 MGHDK, CDR2 SYGVNS. Trimming took 7 bases from V and 7 from J; bases not matched to a gene: 10. The CDR3 DNA sequence: TGTGCCAGCACCCCCAGCGGGAGGGCCGGAGAGCAGTACTTC. This gives the protein CASTPSGRAGEQYF.

This clonotype was observed at least ten times. The CDR3 bases are TGCGCCAGCAGTCCCAGCGGGAGAGGACCAGATACGCAGTATTTT. It specifies CASSPSGRGPDTQYF. V and J are TRBV10-1 and TRBJ2-3; TRBD2 aligns across 8 bases. Germline V lookup: CDR1 WNHNN, CDR2 SYGVQD (reference sequence). The CDR3 consists of 15 residues. J was trimmed by 4 bases and V by 5 bases; bases with no gene match: 8.

The rearrangement links TRBV7-2 to TRBJ1-5; D is undetermined. The CDR3 sequence is 13 residues long. Trimming cost V 5 bases and J 7 bases, with 12 bases left between them. Germline CDR1 reads SGHTA; CDR2 reads FQGNSA. CDR3: CASSPQAAQPQHF. CDR3 DNA sequence: TGTGCCAGCAGCCCCCAGGCAGCCCAGCCCCAGCATTTT.

This chain uses TRBV30 with TRBJ1-6; TRBD1 matches at 10 bases. The CDR3 spans 14 residues. V gave up 3 bases and J gave up 8 bases; unmatched junction bases: 4. Germline-derived CDR1 and CDR2 are GTSNPN and SVGIG (reference sequence). DNA for the CDR3: TGTGCCTGGAGGGGGACAGGGGACTATTCACCCCTCCACTTT. As protein: CAWRGTGDYSPLHF.

This clonotype showed up just a few times. This sequence joins TRBV2 and TRBJ2-2; TRBD2 aligns across 7 bases. CDR3 length: 15 residues. J lost 1 base, V lost 5 bases, and 4 bases had no gene match. Germline CDR1 reads SNHLY; CDR2 reads FYNNEI. The CDR3 sequence is CASSRTRLNTGELFF. CDR3 DNA sequence: TGTGCCAGCAGTCGGACTAGACTGAACACCGGGGAGCTGTTTTTT.

The V and J genes are TRBV19 and TRBJ1-2; D ambiguous. Per germline, CDR1 LNHDA and CDR2 SQIVND (reference sequence). CDR3 size: 13 residues. With 1 base removed from V and 8 bases from J, the gap between germline ends came to 11 bases. CDR3 sequence reads: CASSIGSPGGYTF. CDR3 sequence (DNA): TGTGCCAGTAGTATAGGATCACCGGGCGGCTACACCTTC.

There are a few counts of this clonotype. J is TRBJ2-5 and V is TRBV7-9; D is unresolved. Germline V gene data show CDR1 as SEHNR and CDR2 as FQNEAQ (reference sequence). Trimming shortened V by 4 bases and J by 10 bases, and 13 bases separated the two germline ends. This CDR3 is 12 amino acids long. Here the CDR3 reads CASSSANQHQYF. CDR3 DNA: TGTGCCAGCAGCTCAGCGAATCAGCACCAGTACTTC.

This clonotype has at least ten counts. Germline and junction disagree at one end, which may indicate a read error. The V call is TRBV30, the J call TRBJ2-7; D gene uncertain. The CDR3 contains 14 residues. The germline V gene has CDR1 GTSNPN and CDR2 SVGIG (reference sequence). CDR3 DNA: TGTGCCTGGAGATCTGGGGATCCCTCCCACGAGCAGTACTTC. This gives the protein CAWRSGDPSHEQYF.